Listed below are T cell receptor beta chains from one sample, sequenced in a study of blood T cell repertoires in COVID-19. The method was immunoSEQ multiplex PCR; TCRdb's version includes in-frame clones alone and lacks a portion of them. In the table there are 90,000 to 120,000 clones, less than 85% of which are singletons. Input material: peripheral blood. The receptor set was obtained from a man in his 70s with active or convalescent COVID-19. Both conserved end residues are part of each CDR3. D genes are given only for firm matches. Clone size, where shown, is once, few, many, or a class for clones that have expanded.

>TRBD1|TRBV7-3|NA|TRBJ2-7
CASSLDGTGHEQYF
TGTGCCAGCAGCTTAGACGGGACAGGGCACGAGCAGTACTTC
>NA|TRBV12-3/TRBV12-4|NA|TRBJ1-4
CASSFGEKLFF
TGTGCCAGCAGTTTCGGTGAAAAACTGTTTTTT
>TRBD1|TRBV5-8|once|TRBJ2-3
CASSFTGTGGFSDTQYF
TGTGCCAGCAGCTTTACCGGGACAGGGGGTTTCTCAGATACGCAGTATTTT
>TRBD1|TRBV14|once|TRBJ2-7
CASSRQGLGGNYEQYF
TGTGCCAGCAGCCGACAGGGGCTAGGAGGGAACTACGAGCAGTACTTC
>NA|TRBV6-4|once|TRBJ2-3
CASSVAGSTDTQYF
TGTGCCAGCAGTGTCGCCGGGAGCACAGATACGCAGTATTTT
>NA|TRBV5-1|NA|TRBJ1-5
CASSLFGGQPQHF
TGCGCCAGCAGCTTGTTCGGGGGTCAGCCCCAGCATTTT
>NA|TRBV5-5|NA|TRBJ1-2
CASSLTSGTYYGYTF
TGTGCCAGCAGCTTGACTTCCGGGACATACTATGGCTACACCTTC
>NA|TRBV30|NA|TRBJ2-7
CAWSLGGGDGDEQYF
TGTGCCTGGAGTCTCGGAGGGGGGGATGGTGACGAGCAGTACTTC
>NA|TRBV11-2|NA|TRBJ1-2
CASSFTETIGYTF
TGTGCCAGCAGCTTCACAGAGACGATTGGCTACACCTTC
>TRBD1|TRBV7-9|NA|TRBJ1-1
CASSLTGDTEAFF
TGTGCCAGCAGCTTAACAGGGGACACTGAAGCTTTCTTT
>TRBD2|TRBV7-9|NA|TRBJ2-1
CASSLLAGGPGEQFF
TGTGCCAGCAGCTTACTCGCGGGGGGGCCGGGTGAGCAGTTCTTC
>TRBD2|TRBV5-1|NA|TRBJ2-7
CASSWTSGRGVYEQYF
TGCGCCAGCAGCTGGACTAGCGGGAGAGGCGTATACGAGCAGTACTTC
>TRBD1|TRBV19|NA|TRBJ1-1
CASSIQGANTEAFF
TGTGCCAGTAGTATTCAGGGGGCGAACACTGAAGCTTTCTTT
>NA|TRBV13|NA|TRBJ2-3
CASSPRLSSTDTQYF
TGTGCCAGCAGCCCGAGACTCAGTAGCACAGATACGCAGTATTTT
>NA|TRBV5-4|NA|TRBJ2-6
CASSPGNGANVLTF
TGTGCCAGCAGCCCAGGGAATGGGGCCAACGTCCTGACTTTC
>NA|TRBV28|NA|TRBJ2-5
CASRHNQETQYF
TGTGCCAGCAGACACAACCAAGAGACCCAGTACTTC
>TRBD1|TRBV28|NA|TRBJ1-2
CASSLGGSGGLGYTF
TGTGCCAGCAGTTTAGGAGGTTCAGGGGGCTTGGGCTACACCTTC
>NA|TRBV6-1|NA|TRBJ2-7
CASSERGGAYEQYF
TGTGCCAGCAGTGAAAGGGGCGGTGCCTACGAGCAGTACTTC
>TRBD2|TRBV7-9|NA|TRBJ2-3
CASSLIPQLAGGTDTQYF
TGTGCCAGCAGCTTGATCCCCCAACTAGCGGGGGGCACAGATACGCAGTATTTT
>TRBD1|TRBV10-3|NA|TRBJ1-5
CAISLDRDQPQHF
TGTGCCATCAGCCTTGACAGGGATCAGCCCCAGCATTTT